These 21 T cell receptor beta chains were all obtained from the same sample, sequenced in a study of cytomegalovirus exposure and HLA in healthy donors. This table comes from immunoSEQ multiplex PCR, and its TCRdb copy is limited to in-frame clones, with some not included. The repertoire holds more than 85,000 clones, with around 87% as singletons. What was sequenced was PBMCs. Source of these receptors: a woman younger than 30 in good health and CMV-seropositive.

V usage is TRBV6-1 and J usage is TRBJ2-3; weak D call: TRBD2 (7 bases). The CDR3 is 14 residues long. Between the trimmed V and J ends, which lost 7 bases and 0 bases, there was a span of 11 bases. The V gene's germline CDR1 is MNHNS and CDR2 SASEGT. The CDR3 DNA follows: TGTGCCAGCACCAAGGGGGGGAGCACAGATACGCAGTATTTT. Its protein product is CASTKGGSTDTQYF.

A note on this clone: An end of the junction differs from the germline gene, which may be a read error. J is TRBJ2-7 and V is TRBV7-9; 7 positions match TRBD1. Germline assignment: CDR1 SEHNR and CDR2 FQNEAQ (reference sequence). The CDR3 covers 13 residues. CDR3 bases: TGTGCCAGCAGTTTAGGGGGCCAGACAGAGCAGTACTTC. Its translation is CASSLGGQTEQYF.

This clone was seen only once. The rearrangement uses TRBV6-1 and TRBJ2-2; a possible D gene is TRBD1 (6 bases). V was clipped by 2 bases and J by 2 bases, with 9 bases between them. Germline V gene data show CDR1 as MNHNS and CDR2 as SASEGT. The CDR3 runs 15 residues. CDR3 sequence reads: CASSEQGTNTGELFF. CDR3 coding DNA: TGTGCCAGCAGTGAACAGGGGACAAACACCGGGGAGCTGTTTTTT.

The CDR3, as DNA: TGCGCCAGCACCTCAGCTAGGGACAGGGGGTTGGTGACTGAAGCTTTCTTT. Protein: CASTSARDRGLVTEAFF. The chain recombines TRBV5-1 with TRBJ1-1, with 11 bases aligning to TRBD1. Germline V gene data show CDR1 as SGHRS and CDR2 as YFSETQ. J was trimmed by 5 bases and V by 6 bases; bases with no gene match: 15. This CDR3 spans 17 amino acids. The entire variable domain, with the rest obtained from reference TRBV5-1 and TRBJ1-1, is as follows: KAGVTQTPRYLIKTRGQQVTLSCSPISGHRSVSWYQQTPGQGLQFLFEYFSETQRNKGNFPGRFSGRQFSNSRSEMNVSTLELGDSALYLCASTSARDRGLVTEAFFGQGTRLTVV.

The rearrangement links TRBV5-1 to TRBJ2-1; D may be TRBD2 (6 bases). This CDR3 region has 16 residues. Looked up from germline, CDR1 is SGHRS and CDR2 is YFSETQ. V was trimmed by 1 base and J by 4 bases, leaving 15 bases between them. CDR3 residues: CASSLQEAGPYNEQFF. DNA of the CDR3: TGCGCCAGCAGCTTGCAGGAGGCGGGACCTTACAATGAGCAGTTCTTC.

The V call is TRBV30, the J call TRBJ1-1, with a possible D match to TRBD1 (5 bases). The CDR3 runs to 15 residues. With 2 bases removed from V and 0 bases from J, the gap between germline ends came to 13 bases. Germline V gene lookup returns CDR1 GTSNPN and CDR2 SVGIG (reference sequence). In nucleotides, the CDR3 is TGTGCCTGGAGTAAGTCGGTGGGGCTGAACACTGAAGCTTTCTTT. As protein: CAWSKSVGLNTEAFF.

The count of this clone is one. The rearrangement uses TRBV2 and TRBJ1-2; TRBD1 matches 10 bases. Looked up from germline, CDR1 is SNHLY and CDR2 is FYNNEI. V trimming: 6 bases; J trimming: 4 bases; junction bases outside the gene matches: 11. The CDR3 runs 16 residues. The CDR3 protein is CASRASHGTGAYGYTF. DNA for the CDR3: TGTGCCAGCAGGGCCTCTCACGGGACAGGGGCCTATGGCTACACCTTC.

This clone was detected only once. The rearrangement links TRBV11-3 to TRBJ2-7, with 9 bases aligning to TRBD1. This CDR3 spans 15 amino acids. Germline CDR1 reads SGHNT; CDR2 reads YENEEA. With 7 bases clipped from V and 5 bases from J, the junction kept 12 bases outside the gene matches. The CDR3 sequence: CASTQGGQGADEQYF. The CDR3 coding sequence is TGTGCCAGCACCCAGGGGGGACAGGGAGCGGACGAGCAGTACTTC.

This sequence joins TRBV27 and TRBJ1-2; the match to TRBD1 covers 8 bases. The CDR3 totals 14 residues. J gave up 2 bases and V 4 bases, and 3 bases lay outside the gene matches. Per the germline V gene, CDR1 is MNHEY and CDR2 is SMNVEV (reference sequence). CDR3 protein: CASSWTGSNYGYTF. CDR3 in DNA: TGTGCCAGCAGTTGGACAGGGAGCAACTATGGCTACACCTTC.

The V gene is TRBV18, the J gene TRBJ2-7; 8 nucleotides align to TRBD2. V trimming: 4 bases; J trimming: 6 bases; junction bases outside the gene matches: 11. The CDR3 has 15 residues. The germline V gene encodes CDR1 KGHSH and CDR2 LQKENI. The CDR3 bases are TGTGCCAGCTCACTCCAGTCGGGAGGGGCTAGCGAGCAGTACTTC. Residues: CASSLQSGGASEQYF.

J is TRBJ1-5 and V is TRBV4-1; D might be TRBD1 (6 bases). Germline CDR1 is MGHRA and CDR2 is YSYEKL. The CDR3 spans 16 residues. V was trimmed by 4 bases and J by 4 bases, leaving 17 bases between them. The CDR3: CASSPIDRPGNQPQHF. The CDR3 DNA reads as TGCGCCAGCAGCCCAATTGACAGGCCCGGGAATCAGCCCCAGCATTTT.

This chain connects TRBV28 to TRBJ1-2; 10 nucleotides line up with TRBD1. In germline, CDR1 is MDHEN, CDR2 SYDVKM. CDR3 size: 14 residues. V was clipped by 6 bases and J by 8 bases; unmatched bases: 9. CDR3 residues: CASSQRQGAKGYTF. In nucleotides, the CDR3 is TGTGCCAGCAGCCAGCGACAGGGGGCGAAAGGCTACACCTTC.

CDR3 protein: CASSRAGSKNIQYF. CDR3 DNA sequence: TGTGCCAGCTCACGAGCGGGCAGCAAAAACATTCAGTACTTC. The chain recombines TRBV18 with TRBJ2-4, with D maybe TRBD2 (6 bases). Germline CDR1 is KGHSH and CDR2 is LQKENI. CDR3 size: 14 residues. Trimming stripped 4 bases from V and 3 bases from J, with 10 bases between.

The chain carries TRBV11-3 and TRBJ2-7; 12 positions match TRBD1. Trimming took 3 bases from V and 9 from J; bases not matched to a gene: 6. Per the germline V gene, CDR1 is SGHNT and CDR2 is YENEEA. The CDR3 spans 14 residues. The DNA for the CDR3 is TGTGCCAGCAGCTTGGGGACAGGGGGCGCAAGGCAGTACTTC. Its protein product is CASSLGTGGARQYF.

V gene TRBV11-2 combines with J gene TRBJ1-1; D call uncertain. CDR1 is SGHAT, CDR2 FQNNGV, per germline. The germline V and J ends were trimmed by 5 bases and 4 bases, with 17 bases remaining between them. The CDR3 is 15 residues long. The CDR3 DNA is TGTGCCAGCAGCCTGATCAGTCTCCCAGTCACTGAAGCTTTCTTT. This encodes CASSLISLPVTEAFF.

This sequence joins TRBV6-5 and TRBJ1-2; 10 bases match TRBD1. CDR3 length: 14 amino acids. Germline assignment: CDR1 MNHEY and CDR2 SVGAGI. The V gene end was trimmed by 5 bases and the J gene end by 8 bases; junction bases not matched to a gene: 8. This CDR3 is CASSEGDRGRGYTF. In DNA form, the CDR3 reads TGTGCCAGCAGTGAAGGAGACAGGGGGCGAGGCTACACCTTC.

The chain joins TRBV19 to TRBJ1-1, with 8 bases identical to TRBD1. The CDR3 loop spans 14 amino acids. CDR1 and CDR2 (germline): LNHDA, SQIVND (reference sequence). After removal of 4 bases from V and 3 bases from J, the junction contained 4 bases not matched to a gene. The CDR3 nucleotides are TGTGCCAGTAGTACTGGGACAGGACACACTGAAGCTTTCTTT. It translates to CASSTGTGHTEAFF.

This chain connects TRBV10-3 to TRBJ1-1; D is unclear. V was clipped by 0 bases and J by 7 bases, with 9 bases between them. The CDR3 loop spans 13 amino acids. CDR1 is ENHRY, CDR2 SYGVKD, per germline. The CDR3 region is CAISESSSGEAFF. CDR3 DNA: TGTGCCATCAGTGAGTCGTCGTCGGGTGAAGCTTTCTTT.

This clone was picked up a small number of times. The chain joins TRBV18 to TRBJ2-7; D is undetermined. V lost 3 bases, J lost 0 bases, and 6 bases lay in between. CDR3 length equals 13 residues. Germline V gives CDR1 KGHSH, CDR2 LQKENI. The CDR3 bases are TGTGCCAGCTCACCTTCTAGCTCCTACGAGCAGTACTTC. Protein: CASSPSSSYEQYF.

The DNA for the CDR3 is TGCAGTGCGAACAGGGAAACTGAAGCTTTCTTT. Translating it yields CSANRETEAFF. The rearrangement links TRBV20-1 to TRBJ1-1; a weak D match, TRBD1 (6 bases). V gave up 6 bases and J gave up 5 bases, with 10 bases separating them. Germline V gives CDR1 DFQATT, CDR2 SNEGSKA (reference sequence). This CDR3 region has 11 residues.

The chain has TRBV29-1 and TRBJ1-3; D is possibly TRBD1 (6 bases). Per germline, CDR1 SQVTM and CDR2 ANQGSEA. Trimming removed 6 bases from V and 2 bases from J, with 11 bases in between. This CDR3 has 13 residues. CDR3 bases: TGCAGCGTACAGGGACTAACTGGAAACACCATATATTTT. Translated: CSVQGLTGNTIYF.